These 6 T cell receptor beta chains came from one sample sequenced in a study of cytomegalovirus exposure and HLA in healthy donors. Researchers ran the PCR with 60 Vbeta and 13 Jbeta primers. Only in-frame clones appear in the TCRdb table, and some are missing; sequencing was by immunoSEQ multiplex PCR. The data hold about 78,000 clones, with approximately 57% observed a single time. Sequencing was performed on PBMCs. The receptors were gathered from a man younger than 40 in good health and CMV-seropositive.

This clone is classed as medium-sized. V usage is TRBV4-1 and J usage is TRBJ2-7, with a tentative D call TRBD2 (6 bases). Trimming pared 4 bases from V and 2 bases from J, leaving 18 bases between. The CDR3 is made up of 16 amino acids. Germline V CDR1 and CDR2: MGHRA, YSYEKL. The DNA of the CDR3 is TGCGCCAGCAGCCTCCAGAGATCGGGGACTGCCTACGAGCAGTACTTC. It is translated as CASSLQRSGTAYEQYF.

The V call is TRBV28, the J call TRBJ2-1; no firm D call. V lost 2 bases and J lost 2, with 10 bases in between. This CDR3 is 15 amino acids long. The germline CDR1 and CDR2 sequences are MDHEN and SYDVKM. The CDR3 spells CASSLISDTYNEQFF. The CDR3 nucleotides read TGTGCCAGCAGTTTAATCAGTGATACCTACAATGAGCAGTTCTTC.

The chain is built from TRBV6-5 and TRBJ2-1; possible D gene TRBD1, 6 bases. This CDR3 comprises 13 residues. Germline V gene lookup returns CDR1 MNHEY and CDR2 SVGAGI. V lost 8 bases and J lost 4, with 12 bases in between. CDR3 residues: CASREDRYNEQFF. CDR3 DNA sequence: TGTGCCAGCCGAGAAGACAGGTACAATGAGCAGTTCTTC.

This clone has more than one count but fewer than ten. V gene TRBV6-5 combines with J gene TRBJ1-2; D is perhaps TRBD1 (6 bases). Looked up from germline, CDR1 is MNHEY and CDR2 is SVGAGI. CDR3 length: 15 residues. V was trimmed by 0 bases and J by 8 bases, leaving 16 bases between them. Written as DNA, the CDR3 is TGTGCCAGCAGTTACTCCCGGGACACTCCAAGGGGCTACACCTTC. Translation: CASSYSRDTPRGYTF.

The gene calls are TRBV20-1 and TRBJ1-1; D uncertain. Trimming stripped 5 bases from V and 1 base from J, with 5 bases between. The length of the CDR3 is 11 residues. Germline V gives CDR1 DFQATT, CDR2 SNEGSKA (reference sequence). CDR3 sequence (DNA): TGCAGTGCTGCAGGGAACACTGAAGCTTTCTTT. Protein sequence: CSAAGNTEAFF.

This clone was seen a single time. The chain is built from TRBV9 and TRBJ2-1; D remains unclear. Germline lookup yields CDR1 SGDLS and CDR2 YYNGEE. V lost 4 bases and J 8 bases, leaving 22 bases between the germline ends. The CDR3 runs 16 residues. DNA of the CDR3: TGTGCCAGCAGCCCCCCCGGTCTCCTTCGTGTGTATGAGCAGTTCTTC. This sequence encodes CASSPPGLLRVYEQFF.